This T cell receptor beta chain emerged from a study of T cells in Graves' hyperthyroidism and ophthalmopathy. This clonotype occurred many times. What it recognizes is unknown. Study-level results: A model built on 13 V-J features separated ophthalmopathy from stable hyperthyroidism.

There were TCR beta CDR3 regions amplified from RNA transcripts. Using the HTBI primer set, a first-round RT-PCR was run on the TCR CDR3. Each CDR3 protein gets one entry after TCRdb re-called the multiplex PCR reads with MiXCR. Counted here are approximately 870,000 distinct CDR3 sequences, about 38% occurring once; the ten biggest clones make up approximately 8.7%. The CDR3 spans 16 residues. Germline V CDR1 and CDR2: SGDLS, YYNGEE. V trimming: 0 bases; J trimming: 10 bases; junction bases outside the gene matches: 9. This receptor was taken from a man aged 18 to 29 with Graves' hyperthyroidism. Sequencing was performed on blood. This chain connects TRBV9 to TRBJ1-6; 8 positions agree with TRBD1. This chain's CDR3 is CASSVAPTGGGSPLHF. The CDR3 DNA follows: TGTGCCAGCAGCGTAGCCCCAACAGGGGGAGGGTCACCCCTCCACTTT.